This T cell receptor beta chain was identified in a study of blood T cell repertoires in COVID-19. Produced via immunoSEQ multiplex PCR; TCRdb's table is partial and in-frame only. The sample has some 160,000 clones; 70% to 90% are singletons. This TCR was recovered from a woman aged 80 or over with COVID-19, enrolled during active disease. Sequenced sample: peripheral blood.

The CDR3 loop reads CASSLSGDNQPQHF. CDR3 sequence (DNA): TGCGCCAGCAGCTTATCGGGGGACAATCAGCCCCAGCATTTT. The chain has TRBV5-1 and TRBJ1-5; TRBD1 is a possible D gene (5 bases). The CDR3 has 14 amino acids. Trimming pared 2 bases from V and 3 bases from J, leaving 9 bases between. Germline assignment: CDR1 SGHRS and CDR2 YFSETQ.